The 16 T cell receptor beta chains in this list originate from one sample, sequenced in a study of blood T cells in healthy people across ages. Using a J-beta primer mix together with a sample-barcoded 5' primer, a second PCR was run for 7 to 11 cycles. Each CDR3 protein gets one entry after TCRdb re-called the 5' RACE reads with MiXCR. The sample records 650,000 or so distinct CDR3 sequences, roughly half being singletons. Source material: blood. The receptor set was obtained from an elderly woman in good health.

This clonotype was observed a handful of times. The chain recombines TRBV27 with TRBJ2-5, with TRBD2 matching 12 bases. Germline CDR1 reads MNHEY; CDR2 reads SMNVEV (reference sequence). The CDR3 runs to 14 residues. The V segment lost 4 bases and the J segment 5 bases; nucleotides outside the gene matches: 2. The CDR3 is CASSWTSGTETQYF. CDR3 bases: TGTGCCAGCAGTTGGACTAGCGGGACGGAGACCCAGTACTTC.

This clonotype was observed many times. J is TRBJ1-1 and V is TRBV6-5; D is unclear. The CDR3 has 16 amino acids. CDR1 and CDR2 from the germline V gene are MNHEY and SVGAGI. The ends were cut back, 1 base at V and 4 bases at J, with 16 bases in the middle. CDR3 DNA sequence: TGTGCCAGCAGTTACTTATTGGACCCTGAGAGCACTGAAGCTTTCTTT. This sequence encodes CASSYLLDPESTEAFF.

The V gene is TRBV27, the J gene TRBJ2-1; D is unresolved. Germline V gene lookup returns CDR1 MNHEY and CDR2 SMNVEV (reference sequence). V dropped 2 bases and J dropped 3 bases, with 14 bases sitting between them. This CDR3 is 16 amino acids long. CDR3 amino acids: CASSLRVAWVYNEQFF. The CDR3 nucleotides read TGTGCCAGCAGTTTACGGGTTGCGTGGGTCTACAATGAGCAGTTCTTC.

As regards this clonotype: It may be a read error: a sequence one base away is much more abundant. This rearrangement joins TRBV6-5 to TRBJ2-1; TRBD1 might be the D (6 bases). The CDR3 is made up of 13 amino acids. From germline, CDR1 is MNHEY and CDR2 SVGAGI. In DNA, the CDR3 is TGTGCGTTTTGGTTTGGGGGCTCCGAGAAGCAGTTCTTC. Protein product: CAFWFGGSEKQFF.

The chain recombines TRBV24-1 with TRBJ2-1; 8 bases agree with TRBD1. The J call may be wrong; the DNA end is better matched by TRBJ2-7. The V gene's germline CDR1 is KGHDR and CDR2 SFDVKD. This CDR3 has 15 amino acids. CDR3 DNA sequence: TGTGCCACCAGTGATTCAGGGGGCAGCCACAATGAGCAGTACTTC. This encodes CATSDSGGSHNEQYF.

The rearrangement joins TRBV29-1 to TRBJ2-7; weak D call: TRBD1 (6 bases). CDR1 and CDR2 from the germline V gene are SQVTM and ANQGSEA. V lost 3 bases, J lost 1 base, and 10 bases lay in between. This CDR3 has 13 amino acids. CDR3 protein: CSVEAGESYEQYF. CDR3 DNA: TGCAGCGTTGAGGCAGGGGAGTCCTACGAGCAGTACTTC.

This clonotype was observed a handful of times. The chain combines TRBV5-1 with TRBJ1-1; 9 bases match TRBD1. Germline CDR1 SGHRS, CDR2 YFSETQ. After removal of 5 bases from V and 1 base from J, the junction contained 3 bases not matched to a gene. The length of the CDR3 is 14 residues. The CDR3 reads CASRLQGANTEAFF. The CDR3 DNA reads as TGCGCCAGCAGGTTACAGGGGGCGAACACTGAAGCTTTCTTT.

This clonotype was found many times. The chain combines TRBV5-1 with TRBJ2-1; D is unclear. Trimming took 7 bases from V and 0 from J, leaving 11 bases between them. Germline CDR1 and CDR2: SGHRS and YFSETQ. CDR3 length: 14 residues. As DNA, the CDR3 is TGCGCCAGCCGATTGTGGAGCTCCTACAATGAGCAGTTCTTC. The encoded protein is CASRLWSSYNEQFF.

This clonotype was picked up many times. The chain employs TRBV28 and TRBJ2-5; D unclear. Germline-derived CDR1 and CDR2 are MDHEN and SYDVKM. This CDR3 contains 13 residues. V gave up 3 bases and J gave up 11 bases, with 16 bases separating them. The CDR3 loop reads CASSFLRMSQQYF. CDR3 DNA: TGTGCCAGCAGTTTTCTTAGGATGTCGCAGCAGTACTTC.

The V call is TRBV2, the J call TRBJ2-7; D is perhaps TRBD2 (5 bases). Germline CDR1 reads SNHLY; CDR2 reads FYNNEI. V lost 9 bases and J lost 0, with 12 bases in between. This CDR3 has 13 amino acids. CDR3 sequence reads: CASEGRLSYEQYF. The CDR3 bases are TGTGCCAGTGAGGGCAGACTCTCCTACGAGCAGTACTTC.

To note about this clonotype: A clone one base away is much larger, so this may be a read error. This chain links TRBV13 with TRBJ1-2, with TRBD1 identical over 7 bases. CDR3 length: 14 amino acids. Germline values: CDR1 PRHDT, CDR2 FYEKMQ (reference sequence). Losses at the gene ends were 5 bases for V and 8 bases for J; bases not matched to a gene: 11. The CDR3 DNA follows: TGTGCCAGCAGCGTAGACAGGGCTATATCAGGCTACACCTTC. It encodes CASSVDRAISGYTF. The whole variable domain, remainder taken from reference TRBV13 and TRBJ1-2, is AAGVIQSPRHLIKEKRETATLKCYPIPRHDTVYWYQQGPGQDPQFLISFYEKMQSDKGSIPDRFSAQQFSDYHSELNMSSLELGDSALYFCASSVDRAISGYTFGSGTRLTVV.

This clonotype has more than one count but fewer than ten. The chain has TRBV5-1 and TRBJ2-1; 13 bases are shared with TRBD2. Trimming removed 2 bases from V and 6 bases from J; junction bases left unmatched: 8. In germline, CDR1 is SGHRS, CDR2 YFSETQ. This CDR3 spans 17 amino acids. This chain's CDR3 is CASSFFPGLAGRNEQFF. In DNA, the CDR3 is TGCGCCAGCAGCTTTTTCCCGGGACTAGCGGGGCGCAATGAGCAGTTCTTC.

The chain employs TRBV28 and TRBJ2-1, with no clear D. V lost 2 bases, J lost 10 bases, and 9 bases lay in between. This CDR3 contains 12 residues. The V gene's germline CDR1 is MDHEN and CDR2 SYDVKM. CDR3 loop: CASSLTSYEQFF. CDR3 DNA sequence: TGTGCCAGCAGTTTAACCTCCTACGAGCAGTTCTTC.

In DNA form, the CDR3 reads TGTGCCAGCAGCTTAGAACTACGGCAGGGAAACTATGGCTACACCTTC. Residues: CASSLELRQGNYGYTF. This chain connects TRBV7-2 to TRBJ1-2, with D possibly matching TRBD1 (5 bases). The germline CDR1 and CDR2 sequences are SGHTA and FQGNSA. Trimming took off 1 base at V and 2 bases at J, with 14 bases between the two ends. This CDR3 is built from 16 residues.

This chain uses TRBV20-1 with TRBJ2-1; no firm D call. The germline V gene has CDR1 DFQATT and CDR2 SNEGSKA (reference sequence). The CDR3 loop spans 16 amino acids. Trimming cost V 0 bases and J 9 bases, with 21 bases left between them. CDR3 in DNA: TGCAGTGCTAGAGATAAGGTCGCCTGGCGGAGACCTGAGCAGTTCTTC. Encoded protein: CSARDKVAWRRPEQFF.

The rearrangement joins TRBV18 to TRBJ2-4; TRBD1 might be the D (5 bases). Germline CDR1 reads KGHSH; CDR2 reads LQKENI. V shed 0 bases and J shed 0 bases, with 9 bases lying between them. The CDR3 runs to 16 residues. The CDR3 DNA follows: TGTGCCAGCTCACCACCCAGGGTTGGAGCCAAAAACATTCAGTACTTC. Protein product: CASSPPRVGAKNIQYF.